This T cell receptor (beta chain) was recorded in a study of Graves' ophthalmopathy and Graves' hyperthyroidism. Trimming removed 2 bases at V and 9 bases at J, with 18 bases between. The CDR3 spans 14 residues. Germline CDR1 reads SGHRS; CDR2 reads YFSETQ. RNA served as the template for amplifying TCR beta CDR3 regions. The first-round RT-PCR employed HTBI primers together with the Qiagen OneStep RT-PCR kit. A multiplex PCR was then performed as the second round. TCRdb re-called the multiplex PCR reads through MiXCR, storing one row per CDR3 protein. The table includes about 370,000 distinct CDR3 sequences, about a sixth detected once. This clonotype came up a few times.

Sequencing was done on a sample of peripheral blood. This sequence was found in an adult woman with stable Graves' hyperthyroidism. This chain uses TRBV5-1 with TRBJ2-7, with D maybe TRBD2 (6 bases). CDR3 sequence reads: CASSLGGMEEVQYF. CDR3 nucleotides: TGCGCCAGCAGCTTAGGCGGGATGGAAGAGGTGCAGTACTTC.